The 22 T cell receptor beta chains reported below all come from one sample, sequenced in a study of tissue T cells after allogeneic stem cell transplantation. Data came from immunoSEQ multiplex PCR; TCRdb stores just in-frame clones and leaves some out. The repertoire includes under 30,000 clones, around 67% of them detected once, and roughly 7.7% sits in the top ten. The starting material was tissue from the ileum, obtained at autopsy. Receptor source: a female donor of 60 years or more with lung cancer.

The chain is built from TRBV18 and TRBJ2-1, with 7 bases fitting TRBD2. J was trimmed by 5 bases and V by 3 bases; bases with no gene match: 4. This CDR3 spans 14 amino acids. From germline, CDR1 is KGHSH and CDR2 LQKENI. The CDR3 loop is CASSPSAGDNEQFF. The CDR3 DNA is TGTGCCAGCTCACCGAGCGCGGGAGACAATGAGCAGTTCTTC.

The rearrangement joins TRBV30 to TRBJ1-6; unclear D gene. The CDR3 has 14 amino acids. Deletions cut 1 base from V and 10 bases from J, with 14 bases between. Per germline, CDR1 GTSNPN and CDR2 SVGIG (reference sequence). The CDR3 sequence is CAWSERTITSPLHF. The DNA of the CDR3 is TGTGCCTGGAGTGAGCGGACCATCACCTCACCCCTCCACTTT.

The CDR3 loop is CASSPSGARGGELFF. The CDR3 nucleotides are TGTGCCAGCAGTCCAAGTGGGGCCAGGGGCGGGGAGCTGTTTTTT. The chain employs TRBV2 and TRBJ2-2, with D tentatively TRBD1 (6 bases). CDR1 SNHLY and CDR2 FYNNEI come from the germline V gene. Trimming took 5 bases from V and 7 from J, leaving 17 bases between them. The CDR3 loop spans 15 amino acids.

CDR3 nucleotides: TGTGCCAGCAGCTTAGAAGGCCTTCTAGCGGGAGGCCCCCACGAGCAGTACTTC. Its protein is CASSLEGLLAGGPHEQYF. The chain couples TRBV7-8 to TRBJ2-7; 11 bases are shared with TRBD2. CDR1 is SGHVS, CDR2 FQNEAQ, per germline. This CDR3 spans 18 amino acids. With 1 base clipped from V and 5 bases from J, the junction kept 13 bases outside the gene matches.

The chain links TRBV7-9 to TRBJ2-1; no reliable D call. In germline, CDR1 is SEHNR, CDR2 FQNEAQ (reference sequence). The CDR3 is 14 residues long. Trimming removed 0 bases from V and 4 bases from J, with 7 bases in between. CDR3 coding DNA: TGTGCCAGCAGCTTAGCGCGGCGGTACAATGAGCAGTTCTTC. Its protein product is CASSLARRYNEQFF.

The CDR3: CSGSRDVYSNQPQHF. The CDR3 DNA is TGCAGCGGGAGCCGGGACGTTTATAGCAATCAGCCCCAGCATTTT. V usage is TRBV29-1 and J usage is TRBJ1-5; a possible D gene is TRBD1 (5 bases). V shed 7 bases and J shed 0 bases, with 16 bases lying between them. Germline lookup yields CDR1 SQVTM and CDR2 ANQGSEA. This CDR3 has 15 residues.

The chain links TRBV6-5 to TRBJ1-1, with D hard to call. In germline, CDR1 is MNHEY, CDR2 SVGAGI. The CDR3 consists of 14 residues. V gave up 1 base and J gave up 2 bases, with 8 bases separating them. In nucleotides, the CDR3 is TGTGCCAGCAGTTACTTCGAGGGTAACACTGAAGCTTTCTTT. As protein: CASSYFEGNTEAFF.

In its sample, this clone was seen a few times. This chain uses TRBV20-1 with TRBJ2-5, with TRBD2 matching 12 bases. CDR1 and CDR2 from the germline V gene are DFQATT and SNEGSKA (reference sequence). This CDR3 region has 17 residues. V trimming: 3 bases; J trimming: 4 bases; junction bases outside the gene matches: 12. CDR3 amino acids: CSASRGLAGGPRETQYF. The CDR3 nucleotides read TGCAGTGCTAGTCGAGGGCTAGCGGGGGGGCCGCGAGAGACCCAGTACTTC.

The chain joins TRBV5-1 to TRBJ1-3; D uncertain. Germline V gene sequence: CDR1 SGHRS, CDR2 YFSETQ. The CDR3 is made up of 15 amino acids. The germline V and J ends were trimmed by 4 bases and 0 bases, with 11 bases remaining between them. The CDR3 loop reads CASSVSGNSGNTIYF. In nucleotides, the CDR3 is TGCGCCAGCAGCGTGTCGGGCAACTCTGGAAACACCATATATTTT.

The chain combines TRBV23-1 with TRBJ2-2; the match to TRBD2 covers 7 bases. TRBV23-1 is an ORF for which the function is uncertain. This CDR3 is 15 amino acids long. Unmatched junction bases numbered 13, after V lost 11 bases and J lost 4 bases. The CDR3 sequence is CAAGLGVAGTGELFF. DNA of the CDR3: TGCGCCGCCGGTTTGGGAGTAGCGGGCACCGGGGAGCTGTTTTTT.

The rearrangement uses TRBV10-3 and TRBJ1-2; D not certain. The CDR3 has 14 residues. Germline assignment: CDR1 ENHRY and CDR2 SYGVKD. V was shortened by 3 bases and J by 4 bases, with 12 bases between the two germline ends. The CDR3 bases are TGTGCCATCAGTGATAATGTCCGGCTCTATGGCTACACCTTC. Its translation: CAISDNVRLYGYTF.

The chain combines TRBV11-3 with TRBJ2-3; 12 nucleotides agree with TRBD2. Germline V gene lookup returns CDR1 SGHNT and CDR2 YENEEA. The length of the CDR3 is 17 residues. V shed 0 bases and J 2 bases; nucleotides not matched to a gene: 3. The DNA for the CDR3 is TGTGCCAGCAGCTTAGAAAGGACTAGCGGGAACACAGATACGCAGTATTTT. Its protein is CASSLERTSGNTDTQYF.

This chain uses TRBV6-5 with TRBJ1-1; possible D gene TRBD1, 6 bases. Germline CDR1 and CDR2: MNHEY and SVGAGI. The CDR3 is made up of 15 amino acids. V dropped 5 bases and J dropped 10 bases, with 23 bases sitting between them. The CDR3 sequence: CASSRRPGHPGGAFF. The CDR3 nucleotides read TGTGCCAGCAGTCGTCGCCCGGGACACCCCGGGGGAGCTTTCTTT.

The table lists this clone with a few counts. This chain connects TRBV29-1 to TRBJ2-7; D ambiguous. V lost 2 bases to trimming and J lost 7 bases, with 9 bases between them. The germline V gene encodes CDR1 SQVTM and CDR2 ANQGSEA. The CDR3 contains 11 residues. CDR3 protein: CSVEKSREQYF. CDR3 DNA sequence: TGCAGCGTTGAAAAGTCCCGGGAGCAGTACTTC.

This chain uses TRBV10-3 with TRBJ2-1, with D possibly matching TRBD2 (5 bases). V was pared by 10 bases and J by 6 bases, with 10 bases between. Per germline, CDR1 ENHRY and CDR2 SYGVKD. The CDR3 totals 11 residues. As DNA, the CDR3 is TGTGCCACCGGGATCATCAATGAGCAGTTCTTC. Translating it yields CATGIINEQFF.

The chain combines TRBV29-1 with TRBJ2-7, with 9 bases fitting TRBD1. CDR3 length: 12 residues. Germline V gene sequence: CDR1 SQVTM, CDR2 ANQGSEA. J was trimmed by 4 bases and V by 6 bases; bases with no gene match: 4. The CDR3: CSVRDRAYEQYF. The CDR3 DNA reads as TGCAGCGTCCGGGACAGGGCGTACGAGCAGTACTTC.

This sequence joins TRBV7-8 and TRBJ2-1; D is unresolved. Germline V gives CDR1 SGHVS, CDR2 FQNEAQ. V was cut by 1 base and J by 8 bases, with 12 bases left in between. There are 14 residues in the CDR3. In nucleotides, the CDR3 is TGTGCCAGCAGCTTAGTGGCAAAAACCCATGAGCAGTTCTTC. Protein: CASSLVAKTHEQFF.

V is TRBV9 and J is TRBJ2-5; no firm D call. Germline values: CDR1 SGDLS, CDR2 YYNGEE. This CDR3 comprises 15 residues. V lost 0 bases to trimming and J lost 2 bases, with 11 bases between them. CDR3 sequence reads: CASSVGTAVQETQYF. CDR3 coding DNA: TGTGCCAGCAGCGTAGGAACAGCCGTTCAAGAGACCCAGTACTTC.

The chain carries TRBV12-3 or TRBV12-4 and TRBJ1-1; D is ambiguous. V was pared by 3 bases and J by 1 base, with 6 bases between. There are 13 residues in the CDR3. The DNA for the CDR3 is TGTGCCAGCAGTTTTTCTGCGAACACTGAAGCTTTCTTT. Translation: CASSFSANTEAFF.

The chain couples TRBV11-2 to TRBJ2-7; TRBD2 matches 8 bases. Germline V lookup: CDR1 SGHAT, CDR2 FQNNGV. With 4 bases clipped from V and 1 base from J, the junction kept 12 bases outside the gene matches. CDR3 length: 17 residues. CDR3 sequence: CASSSTGSGISSYEQYF. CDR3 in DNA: TGTGCCAGCAGCTCAACCGGTAGCGGGATTAGTTCCTACGAGCAGTACTTC.

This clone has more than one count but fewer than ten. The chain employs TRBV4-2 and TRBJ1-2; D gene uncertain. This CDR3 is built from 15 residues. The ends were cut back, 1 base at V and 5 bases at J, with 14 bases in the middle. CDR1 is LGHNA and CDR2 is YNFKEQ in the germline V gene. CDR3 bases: TGTGCCAGCAGCCAAGGAGGAAGGGTCGCTTATGGCTACACCTTC. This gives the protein CASSQGGRVAYGYTF.

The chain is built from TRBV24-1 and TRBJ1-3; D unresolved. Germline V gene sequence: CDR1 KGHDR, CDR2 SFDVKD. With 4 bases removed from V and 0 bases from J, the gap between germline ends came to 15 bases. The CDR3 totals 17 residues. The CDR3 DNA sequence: TGTGCCACCAGTGAAAGTCAAAGACTACCCTCTGGAAACACCATATATTTT. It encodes CATSESQRLPSGNTIYF.